This T cell receptor beta chain emerged from a study of cytomegalovirus exposure and HLA in healthy donors. Study outcomes and limitations: Some V segments (TRBV6-2 and TRBV6-3 among them) were excluded as indistinguishable. TCR beta V- and J-gene trimming, according to a later analysis, was linked to a missense DCLRE1C variant. About 87% or about 30% of the time was how often most TCR beta V segments were productive, according to an earlier analysis.

Germline V gives CDR1 MNHNY, CDR2 SVGAGI (reference sequence). This CDR3 contains 14 residues. Trimming cost V 2 bases and J 6 bases; bases outside gene matches: 5. Primers: 60 Vbeta forward and 13 Jbeta reverse. Data came from immunoSEQ multiplex PCR; TCRdb stores just in-frame clones and leaves some out. Of more than 95,000 clones listed, about 81% were seen once; the top ten hold 2% to 2.5%. In this sample, this clone turned up a few times. Its antigen is as yet unknown. Other nucleotide sequences in the sample specify the same CDR3. Sequencing input: PBMCs. The chain has TRBV6-6 and TRBJ2-7, with 9 bases matching TRBD2. The receptor was isolated from a man aged 30-40 years in good health and CMV-seronegative. This CDR3 is CASSYQAGGREQYF. The CDR3 nucleotides are TGTGCCAGCAGTTACCAAGCGGGAGGTCGCGAGCAGTACTTC.